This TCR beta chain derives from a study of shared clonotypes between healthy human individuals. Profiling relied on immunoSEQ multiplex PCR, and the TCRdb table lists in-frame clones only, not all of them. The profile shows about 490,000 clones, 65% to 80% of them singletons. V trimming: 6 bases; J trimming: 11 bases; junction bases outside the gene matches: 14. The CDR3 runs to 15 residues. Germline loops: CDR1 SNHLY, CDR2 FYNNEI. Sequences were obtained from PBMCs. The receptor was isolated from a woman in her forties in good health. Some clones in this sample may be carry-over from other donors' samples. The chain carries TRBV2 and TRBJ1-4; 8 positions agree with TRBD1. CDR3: CASSTTTGVGGKLFF. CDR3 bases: TGTGCCAGCAGCACCACGACAGGGGTGGGCGGGAAACTGTTTTTT.